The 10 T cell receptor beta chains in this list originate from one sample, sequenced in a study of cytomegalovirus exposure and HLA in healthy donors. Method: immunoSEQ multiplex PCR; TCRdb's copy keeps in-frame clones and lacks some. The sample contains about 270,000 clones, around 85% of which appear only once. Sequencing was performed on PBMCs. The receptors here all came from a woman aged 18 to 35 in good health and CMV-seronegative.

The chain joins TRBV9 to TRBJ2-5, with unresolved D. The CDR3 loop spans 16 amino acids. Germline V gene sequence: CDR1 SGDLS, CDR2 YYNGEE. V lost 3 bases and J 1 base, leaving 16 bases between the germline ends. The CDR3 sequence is CASSGLGGALQETQYF. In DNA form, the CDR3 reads TGTGCCAGCAGCGGGCTTGGCGGAGCCCTCCAAGAGACCCAGTACTTC.

The CDR3 here is CAFQGASADNEQFF. Here the CDR3 DNA reads TGTGCCTTCCAGGGGGCTAGCGCGGACAATGAGCAGTTCTTC. The chain carries TRBV30 and TRBJ2-1, with TRBD1 matching 8 bases. Germline V gene sequence: CDR1 GTSNPN, CDR2 SVGIG (reference sequence). This CDR3 region has 14 residues. With V trimmed by 7 bases and J by 5 bases, 10 bases remained unmatched.

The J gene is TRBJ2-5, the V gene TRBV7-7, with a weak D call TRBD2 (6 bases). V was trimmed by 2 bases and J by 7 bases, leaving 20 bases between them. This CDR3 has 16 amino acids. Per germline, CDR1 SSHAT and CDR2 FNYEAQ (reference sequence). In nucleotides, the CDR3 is TGTGCCAGCAGCTTACAGGCAGATGCCGGGACTGCGACCCAGTACTTC. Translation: CASSLQADAGTATQYF.

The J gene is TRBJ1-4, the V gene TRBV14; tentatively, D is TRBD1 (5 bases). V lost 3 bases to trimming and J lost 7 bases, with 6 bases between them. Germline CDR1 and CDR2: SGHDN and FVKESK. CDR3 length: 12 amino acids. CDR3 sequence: CASSHRVEKLFF. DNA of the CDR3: TGTGCCAGCAGCCACAGGGTTGAAAAACTGTTTTTT.

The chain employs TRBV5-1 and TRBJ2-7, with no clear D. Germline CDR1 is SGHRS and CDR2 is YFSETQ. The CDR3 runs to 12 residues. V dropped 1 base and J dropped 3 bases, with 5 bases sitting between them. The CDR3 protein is CASSLSGYEQYF. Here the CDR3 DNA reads TGCGCCAGCAGCTTGTCCGGCTACGAGCAGTACTTC.

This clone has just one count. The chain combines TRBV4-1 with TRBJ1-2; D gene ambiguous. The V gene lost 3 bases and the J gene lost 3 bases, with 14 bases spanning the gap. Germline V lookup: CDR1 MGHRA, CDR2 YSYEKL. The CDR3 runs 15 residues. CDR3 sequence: CASSHPVAGDYGYTF. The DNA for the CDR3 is TGCGCCAGCAGCCACCCTGTGGCCGGGGACTATGGCTACACCTTC.

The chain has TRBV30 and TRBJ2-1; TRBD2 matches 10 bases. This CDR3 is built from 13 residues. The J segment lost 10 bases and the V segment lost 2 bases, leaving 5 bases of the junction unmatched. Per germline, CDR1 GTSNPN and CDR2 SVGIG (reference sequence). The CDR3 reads CAWSSGGATEQFF. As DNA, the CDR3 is TGTGCCTGGAGTAGCGGGGGGGCCACCGAGCAGTTCTTC. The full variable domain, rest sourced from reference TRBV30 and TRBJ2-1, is SQTIHQWPATLVQPVGSPLSLECTVEGTSNPNLYWYRQAAGRGLQLLFYSVGIGQISSEVPQNLSASRPQDRQFILSSKKLLLSDSGFYLCAWSSGGATEQFFGPGTRLTVL.

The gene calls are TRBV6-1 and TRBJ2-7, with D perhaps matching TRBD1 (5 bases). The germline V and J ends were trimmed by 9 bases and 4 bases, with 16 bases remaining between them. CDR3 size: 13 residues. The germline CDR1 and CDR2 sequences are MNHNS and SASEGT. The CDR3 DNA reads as TGTGCCAGTTCGACAGCCCAATTTTACGAGCAGTACTTC. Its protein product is CASSTAQFYEQYF.

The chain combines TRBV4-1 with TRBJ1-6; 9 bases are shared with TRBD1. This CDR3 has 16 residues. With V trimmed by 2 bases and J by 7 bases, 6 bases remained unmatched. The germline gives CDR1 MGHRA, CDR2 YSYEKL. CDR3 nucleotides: TGCGCCAGCAGCCAATTACCACAGGGGGCAAATTCACCCCTCCACTTT. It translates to CASSQLPQGANSPLHF.

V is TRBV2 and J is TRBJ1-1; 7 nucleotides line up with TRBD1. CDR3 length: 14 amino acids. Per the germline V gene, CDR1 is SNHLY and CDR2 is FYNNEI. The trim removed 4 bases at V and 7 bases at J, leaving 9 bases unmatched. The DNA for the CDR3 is TGTGCCAGCAGTGGGGACAGTCCTAGGGATGAAGCTTTCTTT. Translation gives CASSGDSPRDEAFF.